This T cell receptor beta chain was sequenced for a study of CD8 T cells in Susac syndrome. Reverse transcription of about 0.45 to 1 ug RNA used random hexamers. Amplification of TCR beta CDR3 by immunoSEQ multiplex PCR spanned 54 Vbeta and 13 Jbeta. TCRdb independently ran MiXCR on the immunoSEQ multiplex PCR reads; one entry per CDR3 protein. Of some 260,000 distinct CDR3 sequences in the sample, roughly 84% were seen once. Sequencing of TCR beta was performed on blood CD8+ and CD4+ T cells. Negative isolation yielded CD4+ and CD8+ T cells, and FACS enriched TEMRA cells. The CDR3 length is 14 residues. Germline-derived CDR1 and CDR2 are MDHEN and SYDVKM. V lost 5 bases and J lost 0, with 10 bases in between.

The chain combines TRBV28 with TRBJ2-5; D is perhaps TRBD2 (5 bases). The sequence was obtained from a human donor with multiple sclerosis. The sequenced material came from CD8+ T cells from PBMCs. This CDR3 reads CASSGAGDQETQYF. The CDR3 DNA is TGTGCCAGCAGTGGAGCCGGGGACCAAGAGACCCAGTACTTC.